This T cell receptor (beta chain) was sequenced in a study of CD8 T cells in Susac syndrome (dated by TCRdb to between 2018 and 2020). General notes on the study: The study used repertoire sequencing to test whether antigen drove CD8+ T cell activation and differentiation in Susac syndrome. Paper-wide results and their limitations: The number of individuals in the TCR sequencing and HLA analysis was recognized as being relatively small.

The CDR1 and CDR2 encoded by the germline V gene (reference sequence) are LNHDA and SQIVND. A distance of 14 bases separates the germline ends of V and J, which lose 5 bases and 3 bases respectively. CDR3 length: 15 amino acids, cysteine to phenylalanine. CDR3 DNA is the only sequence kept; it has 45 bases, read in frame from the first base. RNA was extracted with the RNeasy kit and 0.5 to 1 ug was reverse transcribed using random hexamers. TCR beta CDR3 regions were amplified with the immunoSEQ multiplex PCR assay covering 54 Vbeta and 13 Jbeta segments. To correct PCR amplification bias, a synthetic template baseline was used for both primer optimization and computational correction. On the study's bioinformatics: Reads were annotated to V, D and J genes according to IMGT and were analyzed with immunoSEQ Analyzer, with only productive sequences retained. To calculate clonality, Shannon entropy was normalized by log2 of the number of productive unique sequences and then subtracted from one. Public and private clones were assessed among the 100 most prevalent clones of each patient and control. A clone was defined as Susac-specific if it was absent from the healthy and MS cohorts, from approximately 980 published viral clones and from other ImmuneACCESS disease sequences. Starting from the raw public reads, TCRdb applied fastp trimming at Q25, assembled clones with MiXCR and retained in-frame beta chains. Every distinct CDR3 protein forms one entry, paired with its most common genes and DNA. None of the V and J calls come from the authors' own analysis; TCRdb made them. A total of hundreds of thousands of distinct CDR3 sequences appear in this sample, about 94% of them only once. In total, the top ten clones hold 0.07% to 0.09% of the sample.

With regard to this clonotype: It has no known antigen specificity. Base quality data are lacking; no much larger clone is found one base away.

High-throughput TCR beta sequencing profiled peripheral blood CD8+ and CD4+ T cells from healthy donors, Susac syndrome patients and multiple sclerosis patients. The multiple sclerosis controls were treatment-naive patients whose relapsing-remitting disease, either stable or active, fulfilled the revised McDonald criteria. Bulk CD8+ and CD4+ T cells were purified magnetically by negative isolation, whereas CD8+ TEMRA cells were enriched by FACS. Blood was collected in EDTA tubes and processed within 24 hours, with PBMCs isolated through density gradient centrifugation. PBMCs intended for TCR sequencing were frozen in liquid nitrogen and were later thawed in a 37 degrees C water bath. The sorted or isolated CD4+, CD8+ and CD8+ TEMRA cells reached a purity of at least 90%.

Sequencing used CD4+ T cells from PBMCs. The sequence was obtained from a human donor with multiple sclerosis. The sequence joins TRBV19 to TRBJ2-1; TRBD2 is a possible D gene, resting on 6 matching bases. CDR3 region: CASSQWGGVYNEQFF. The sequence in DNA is TGTGCCAGTAGTCAGTGGGGCGGGGTCTACAATGAGCAGTTCTTC.